What follows are 13 T cell receptor beta chains derived from one specimen sequenced in a study of metastatic and nonmetastatic thyroid tumors. Every patient was untreated before thyroid surgery. TCRdb called clones again from the PCR reads with MiXCR. The sample shows approximately 15,000 clones, approximately 19% of them seen only once. Sequencing was carried out using blood. These receptors were collected from a female donor with papillary thyroid cancer or a benign thyroid nodule (not recorded which). Some clones in this sample may be carry-over from other donors' samples.

The sample holds many counts of this clone. A read error may be the cause here, since a much bigger clone is one base away. The chain couples TRBV6-1 to TRBJ1-6; D is perhaps TRBD1 (5 bases). Germline V CDR1 and CDR2: MNHNS, SASEGT. Trimming left V 11 bases short and J 7 bases short, with 27 bases between. This CDR3 is built from 17 residues. CDR3 sequence reads: CAGTDYAGGEINSPLHF. DNA for the CDR3: TGTGCCGGCACAGACTACGCCGGGGGAGAGATAAATTCACCCCTCCACTTT.

This clone was found many times. The J gene is TRBJ2-7, the V gene TRBV9; D gene ambiguous. The germline V and J ends were trimmed by 1 base and 6 bases, with 11 bases remaining between them. Germline V gene sequence: CDR1 SGDLS, CDR2 YYNGEE. The CDR3 has 13 amino acids. The CDR3 DNA is TGTGCCAGCAGCGTAAGGGCCAGTAGCGAGCAGTACTTC. Translated: CASSVRASSEQYF.

This clone has ten or more counts. The chain uses TRBV11-2 and TRBJ1-5; no definite D call. The CDR3 has 13 amino acids. Germline CDR1 reads SGHAT; CDR2 reads FQNNGV. V was clipped by 1 base and J by 7 bases, with 8 bases between them. The CDR3 DNA reads as TGTGCCAGCAGCTTAGGAGTAGGCCAGCCCCAGCATTTT. It specifies CASSLGVGQPQHF. Drawing the rest from reference TRBV11-2 and TRBJ1-5, the complete variable domain is EAGVAQSPRYKIIEKRQSVAFWCNPISGHATLYWYQQILGQGPKLLIQFQNNGVVDDSQLPKDRFSAERLKGVDSTLKIQPAKLEDSAVYLCASSLGVGQPQHFGDGTRLSIL.

This clone was seen repeatedly, ten times or more. The chain couples TRBV5-5 to TRBJ1-6; D call uncertain. The V end lost 4 bases, the J end lost 7 bases, and 12 bases lay between the germline ends. Per germline, CDR1 SGHKS and CDR2 YYEKEE (reference sequence). CDR3 size: 14 residues. The CDR3 DNA reads TGTGCCAGCAGCCTGGTGGCCAGAAATTCACCCCTCCACTTT. It translates to CASSLVARNSPLHF.

This clone has at least ten counts. CDR3 nucleotides: TGTGCCAGCAGCTTAGCGGCGGGAGGGCCCCAAGAGACCCAGTACTTC. It translates to CASSLAAGGPQETQYF. The chain uses TRBV7-8 and TRBJ2-5, with 9 bases identical to TRBD2. The germline CDR1 and CDR2 sequences are SGHVS and FQNEAQ. Unmatched junction bases numbered 3, after V lost 0 bases and J lost 1 base. The CDR3 extends over 16 amino acids.

CDR3 in amino acids: CASSYGSMSEAFF. The CDR3 coding sequence is TGTGCCAGCAGTTACGGCAGTATGTCTGAAGCTTTCTTT. V is TRBV6-2 or TRBV6-3 and J is TRBJ1-1, with D hard to call. With 2 bases removed from V and 6 bases from J, the gap between germline ends came to 10 bases. This CDR3 region has 13 residues. Germline loops: CDR1 MNHEY, CDR2 SVGEGT.

The sample holds a few counts of this clone. J is TRBJ2-3 and V is TRBV19; TRBD2 aligns across 8 bases. CDR1 and CDR2 from the germline V gene are LNHDA and SQIVND (reference sequence). This CDR3 contains 15 residues. The V gene end was trimmed by 5 bases and the J gene end by 6 bases; junction bases not matched to a gene: 10. CDR3 in DNA: TGTGCCAGTAGTGCCACTAGCGGAGACCAGGATACGCAGTATTTT. Translation: CASSATSGDQDTQYF.

There are many counts of this clone. The rearrangement links TRBV4-3 to TRBJ1-4; 12 nucleotides agree with TRBD1. There are 19 residues in the CDR3. The junction had 8 bases not matched to a gene; V was cut back by 0 bases and J by 3 bases. Per germline, CDR1 LGHNA and CDR2 YSLEER. Here the CDR3 reads CASSQEGTGGRIANEKLFF. The DNA of the CDR3 is TGCGCCAGCAGCCAAGAAGGGACAGGGGGCAGGATAGCTAATGAAAAACTGTTTTTT.

This clone has ten or more counts. The genes are TRBV4-2 and TRBJ2-7; D may be TRBD2 (5 bases). Germline-derived CDR1 and CDR2 are LGHNA and YNFKEQ. CDR3 size: 15 residues. V lost 3 bases and J 5 bases, leaving 17 bases between the germline ends. For the CDR3, the DNA is TGTGCCAGCAGCCAGCTAGCCCTCCATATCGACGAGCAGTACTTC. Protein sequence: CASSQLALHIDEQYF.

This clone is medium-sized (0.01 to 0.1%) within its sample. This chain connects TRBV7-9 to TRBJ1-2, with D possibly being TRBD1 (6 bases). Germline CDR1 is SEHNR and CDR2 is FQNEAQ (reference sequence). Trimming stripped 2 bases from V and 6 bases from J, with 7 bases between. This CDR3 has 12 residues. This chain's CDR3 is CASSLTGNGYTF. Here the CDR3 DNA reads TGTGCCAGCAGCTTAACAGGGAATGGCTACACCTTC.

This clone appeared many times. One end of the junction varies from germline; a read error may be responsible. The sample has other DNA sequences that encode this CDR3 too. This chain connects TRBV7-2 to TRBJ2-7; 9 nucleotides align to TRBD2. This CDR3 contains 13 residues. The germline gives CDR1 SGHTA, CDR2 FQGNSA. The CDR3 protein is CASRASGAYEQYF. DNA of the CDR3: TGTGCCAGCAGGGCTAGCGGGGCCTACGAGCAATACTTC.

This clone was counted ten times or more. This chain links TRBV5-1 with TRBJ2-7; the match to TRBD2 covers 8 bases. This CDR3 has 13 residues. The V and J ends lost 2 bases and 4 bases, in that order; junction bases with no gene match: 2. CDR1 and CDR2 from the germline V gene are SGHRS and YFSETQ. As DNA, the CDR3 is TGCGCCAGCAGCTTAATAGCGGGGTACGAGCAGTACTTC. Translation gives CASSLIAGYEQYF.

This clone is medium-sized. The CDR3 sequence: CASSYRATVNYGYTF. The CDR3 nucleotides read TGTGCCAGCAGTTATCGGGCGACAGTCAACTATGGCTACACCTTC. The chain joins TRBV6-2 or TRBV6-3 to TRBJ1-2, with D perhaps matching TRBD1 (5 bases). V was cut by 3 bases and J by 2 bases, with 13 bases left in between. The germline CDR1 and CDR2 sequences are MNHEY and SVGEGT. This CDR3 spans 15 amino acids.